Below are 28 T cell receptor beta chains sequenced from a single sample in a study of T cells in Graves' hyperthyroidism and ophthalmopathy (dated by TCRdb to between 2018 and 2021). Library method: multiplex PCR. TCRdb lists the instrument as Illumina HiSeq 2000. TCR beta CDR3 regions were amplified from RNA transcripts. A first-round RT-PCR of the TCR CDR3 used the HTBI primer set with the Qiagen OneStep RT-PCR kit. In-frame beta chains were kept once TCRdb had trimmed the public reads at Q25 with fastp and called clones with MiXCR. Rows merge per CDR3 protein into single entries with the most common DNA and genes. For this sample there are hundreds of thousands of distinct CDR3 sequences; around 15% appear just once. Clones ranked in the top ten supply 10% of the sample. The sequenced sample consisted of blood. All receptors derive from a young woman with Graves' hyperthyroidism.

This clonotype appeared a few times. The chain joins TRBV29-1 to TRBJ1-2; TRBD1 is a possible D gene (6 bases). Germline V lookup: CDR1 SQVTM, CDR2 ANQGSEA. The CDR3 loop spans 12 amino acids. V was shortened by 4 bases and J by 7 bases, with 13 bases between the two germline ends. CDR3 protein: CSVVRGAVGYTF. CDR3 DNA: TGCAGCGTTGTCCGGGGGGCAGTTGGCTACACCTTC.

With respect to this clonotype: This clone may be a read error of a much larger clone one base away. The gene calls are TRBV27 and TRBJ1-5, with unresolved D. Per germline, CDR1 MNHEY and CDR2 SMNVEV (reference sequence). This CDR3 has 13 amino acids. Here the CDR3 reads CASCLSAVKPQHF. In DNA, the CDR3 is TGTGCCAGCTGTTTATCGGCGGTTAAGCCCCAGCATTTT.

This clonotype has just a few counts. The chain couples TRBV18 to TRBJ2-7; 9 nucleotides align to TRBD1. CDR1 and CDR2 (germline): KGHSH, LQKENI. CDR3 length: 14 amino acids. V shed 0 bases, J shed 3 bases, and the junction held 0 bases outside the gene matches. For the CDR3, the DNA is TGTGCCAGCTCACCACCGACAGGGGGCTACGAGCAGTACTTC. As protein: CASSPPTGGYEQYF.

This clonotype was found many times. This chain uses TRBV28 with TRBJ2-3; TRBD1 aligns across 8 bases. There are 15 residues in the CDR3. Trimming at V came to 6 bases and at J to 4 bases, leaving 9 bases not matched to a gene. Per the germline V gene, CDR1 is MDHEN and CDR2 is SYDVKM. The CDR3 protein is CASSLRGRRADTQYF. The CDR3 bases are TGTGCCAGCAGCCTCAGGGGGCGCAGGGCAGATACGCAGTATTTT.

This clonotype was counted only a few times. This chain joins TRBV15 and TRBJ2-5, with D possibly matching TRBD1 (6 bases). Germline assignment: CDR1 LNHNV and CDR2 YYDKDF (reference sequence). CDR3 size: 15 residues. The V end was cut by 0 bases, the J end by 5 bases, with 13 bases between. CDR3 loop: CATSRDRSGEETQYF. In DNA form, the CDR3 reads TGTGCCACCAGCAGAGATCGATCAGGGGAGGAGACCCAGTACTTC.

The chain has TRBV29-1 and TRBJ2-5; 8 bases are a match to TRBD1. CDR1 is SQVTM and CDR2 is ANQGSEA in the germline V gene. This CDR3 is built from 12 residues. V was clipped by 6 bases and J by 5 bases; unmatched bases: 5. CDR3 bases: TGCAGCGTAAAACAGGGGGAGGAGACCCAGTACTTC. Its translation: CSVKQGEETQYF.

Worth noting for this clonotype: One end of the junction does not line up with germline, which may come from a read error. The chain employs TRBV7-2 and TRBJ2-3; D call uncertain. The CDR3 is made up of 16 amino acids. The V gene's germline CDR1 is SGHTA and CDR2 FQGNSA. DNA for the CDR3: TGTGCCGGCAGCCCCCTGGGTTTGTCGAGCACAGATACGCAGTATTTT. Translating it yields CAGSPLGLSSTDTQYF. The entire variable domain, with the rest obtained from reference TRBV7-2 and TRBJ2-3, is as follows: GAGVSQSPSNKVTEKGKDVELRCDPISGHTALYWYRQSLGQGLEFLIYFQGNSAPDKSGLPSDRFSAERTGGSVSTLTIQRTQQEDSAVYLCAGSPLGLSSTDTQYFGPGTRLTVL.

The chain recombines TRBV10-1 with TRBJ2-5; D gene ambiguous. The V and J ends lost 3 bases and 5 bases respectively, with 10 bases between them. CDR1 and CDR2 from the germline V gene are WNHNN and SYGVQD (reference sequence). CDR3 length: 13 residues. CDR3 amino acids: CASSENGLETQYF. In nucleotides, the CDR3 is TGCGCCAGCAGTGAAAACGGGCTTGAGACCCAGTACTTC.

This clonotype turned up a few times. The chain has TRBV6-1 and TRBJ2-3; D is perhaps TRBD1 or TRBD2 (5 bases each). The CDR3 consists of 15 residues. CDR1 MNHNS and CDR2 SASEGT come from the germline V gene. Trimming removed 1 base from V and 5 bases from J, with 13 bases in between. The CDR3 region has the DNA TGTGCCAGCAGTGAAGGGGGGATCCGAGGAGATACGCAGTATTTT. It codes for CASSEGGIRGDTQYF.

This clonotype was recorded a few times. One junction end disagrees with the germline gene, perhaps due to a read error. This chain joins TRBV12-3 or TRBV12-4 and TRBJ2-5; a weak D match, TRBD1 (5 bases). The CDR3 extends over 14 amino acids. CDR3 nucleotides: TGTGCCAGCAGTTTAGCGGACACGCAAGAGACCCGGTACTTC. Translated, it gives CASSLADTQETRYF.

At least ten counts were recorded for this clonotype. V is TRBV2 and J is TRBJ2-1, with TRBD2 identical over 7 bases. Trimming removed 6 bases from V and 13 bases from J; junction bases left unmatched: 12. The CDR3 is 13 residues long. Germline loops: CDR1 SNHLY, CDR2 FYNNEI. The CDR3 loop reads CASSAGEGLAQFF. The CDR3 DNA reads TGTGCCAGCAGCGCGGGGGAGGGACTGGCACAGTTCTTC. Full variable domain (outside the CDR3, taken from reference TRBV2 and TRBJ2-1): EPEVTQTPSHQVTQMGQEVILRCVPISNHLYFYWYRQILGQKVEFLVSFYNNEISEKSEIFDDQFSVERPDGSNFTLKIRSTKLEDSAMYFCASSAGEGLAQFFGPGTRLTVL.

This clonotype was recorded a few times. This chain connects TRBV2 to TRBJ1-2; weak D call: TRBD1 (6 bases). The germline V gene encodes CDR1 SNHLY and CDR2 FYNNEI. The CDR3 spans 16 residues. V lost 6 bases and J lost 4, with 21 bases in between. The CDR3 coding sequence is TGTGCCAGCAGGCCCAGGCAGGGGTATGTGGTCTATGGCTACACCTTC. Its translation: CASRPRQGYVVYGYTF.

The chain carries TRBV29-1 and TRBJ1-1; D is perhaps TRBD1 (5 bases). CDR3 length: 11 residues. The ends were cut back, 5 bases at V and 5 bases at J, with 9 bases in the middle. Germline assignment: CDR1 SQVTM and CDR2 ANQGSEA. The chain's CDR3 is CSVPGETEAFF. DNA for the CDR3: TGCAGCGTTCCGGGGGAAACTGAAGCTTTCTTT.

This chain joins TRBV7-9 and TRBJ1-5, with a possible D match to TRBD1 (5 bases). The CDR3 length is 17 residues. In germline, CDR1 is SEHNR, CDR2 FQNEAQ (reference sequence). V was trimmed by 5 bases and J by 8 bases, leaving 25 bases between them. The CDR3 loop reads CASSNGSAGKRREPQHF. In nucleotides, the CDR3 is TGTGCCAGCAGCAACGGATCGGCAGGGAAGAGGAGGGAGCCCCAGCATTTT.

This clonotype has at least ten counts. This rearrangement joins TRBV20-1 to TRBJ1-2; the match to TRBD1 covers 8 bases. Losses at the gene ends were 3 bases for V and 4 bases for J; bases not matched to a gene: 13. The CDR3 length is 16 residues. The germline V gene has CDR1 DFQATT and CDR2 SNEGSKA (reference sequence). This CDR3 reads CSARISDTQGGYGYTF. The CDR3, as DNA: TGCAGTGCTAGGATCTCTGATACACAGGGGGGCTATGGCTACACCTTC.

The rearrangement links TRBV12-3 or TRBV12-4 to TRBJ2-5; 8 bases agree with TRBD1. The CDR3 extends over 15 amino acids. V shed 2 bases and J 3 bases; nucleotides not matched to a gene: 5. CDR3 sequence (DNA): TGTGCCAGCAGTTTAAGGGGACAGGTAAAAGAGACCCAGTACTTC. Its protein is CASSLRGQVKETQYF.

This clonotype was counted ten times or more. CDR3 sequence reads: CASSFTGHSTDTQYF. DNA for the CDR3: TGTGCCAGCAGCTTCACGGGGCATAGCACAGATACGCAGTATTTT. The chain is built from TRBV7-6 and TRBJ2-3; the D call may be TRBD1 or TRBD2 (5 bases each). Deletions cut 3 bases from V and 0 bases from J, with 10 bases between. There are 15 residues in the CDR3. Germline V gene lookup returns CDR1 SGHVS and CDR2 FNYEAQ. The full variable domain, in which reference TRBV7-6 and TRBJ2-3 provide the parts outside the CDR3, is GAGVSQSPRYKVTKRGQDVALRCDPISGHVSLYWYRQALGQGPEFLTYFNYEAQQDKSGLPNDRFSAERPEGSISTLTIQRTEQRDSAMYRCASSFTGHSTDTQYFGPGTRLTVL.

There are a few counts of this clonotype. The chain has TRBV6-1 and TRBJ1-5; D gene unclear. With 8 bases removed from V and 4 bases from J, the gap between germline ends came to 12 bases. The CDR3 extends over 13 amino acids. Germline CDR1 reads MNHNS; CDR2 reads SASEGT. The CDR3 loop is CASVWEGNQPQHF. CDR3 coding DNA: TGTGCCAGCGTGTGGGAGGGTAATCAGCCCCAGCATTTT.

This clonotype was counted between two and nine times. J is TRBJ2-2 and V is TRBV18; 14 bases fit TRBD2. The CDR3 has 16 amino acids. Germline V lookup: CDR1 KGHSH, CDR2 LQKENI. V was clipped by 3 bases and J by 6 bases; unmatched bases: 3. CDR3 region: CASSPGLAGVSGELFF. For the CDR3, the DNA is TGTGCCAGCTCACCGGGACTAGCGGGAGTGTCCGGGGAGCTGTTTTTT.

V gene TRBV5-1 combines with J gene TRBJ1-1; D is uncertain. The CDR3 is 13 amino acids. CDR1 and CDR2 from the germline V gene are SGHRS and YFSETQ. V dropped 4 bases and J dropped 4 bases, with 11 bases sitting between them. CDR3 region: CASSVNLFTEAFF. The CDR3, as DNA: TGCGCCAGCAGCGTTAATCTGTTCACTGAAGCTTTCTTT.

This clonotype was seen a single time. This chain joins TRBV7-2 and TRBJ2-3; 7 bases align to TRBD2. The CDR3 has 18 amino acids. The trim removed 5 bases at V and 2 bases at J, leaving 16 bases unmatched. The germline CDR1 and CDR2 sequences are SGHTA and FQGNSA. The CDR3 nucleotides are TGTGCCAGCAGCCTCGCGTGGGCTAGCGGCTCTTTCACAGATACGCAGTATTTT. This codes for CASSLAWASGSFTDTQYF.

As concerns this clonotype: A read error is possible here, since a much larger clone lies one base away. The chain couples TRBV27 to TRBJ2-2; no definite D call. The length of the CDR3 is 14 residues. The V end lost 6 bases, the J end lost 5 bases, and 13 bases lay between the germline ends. The germline CDR1 and CDR2 sequences are MNHEY and SMNVEV (reference sequence). CDR3 in amino acids: CASSTVRVTGELFF. The CDR3 DNA reads as TGTGCCAGCAGCACCGTCCGGGTTACCGGGGAGCTGTTTTTT.

This clonotype was recorded many times. The chain employs TRBV7-9 and TRBJ2-5; TRBD2 is a possible D gene (6 bases). V lost 6 bases and J 2 bases, leaving 10 bases between the germline ends. Looked up from germline, CDR1 is SEHNR and CDR2 is FQNEAQ (reference sequence). This CDR3 comprises 13 residues. CDR3 bases: TGTGCCAGCAGGCTAGCGCCTCAAGAGACCCAGTACTTC. This gives the protein CASRLAPQETQYF.

This clonotype was counted at least ten times. The chain carries TRBV6-1 and TRBJ1-5; TRBD1 aligns across 7 bases. Unmatched junction bases numbered 10, after V lost 5 bases and J lost 9 bases. This CDR3 is built from 14 residues. Germline V gene lookup returns CDR1 MNHNS and CDR2 SASEGT. The CDR3 spells CASSSTGVNAPQHF. The CDR3 DNA reads TGTGCCAGCAGTTCTACAGGGGTCAACGCGCCCCAGCATTTT.

This clonotype was detected ten times or more. V is TRBV27 and J is TRBJ2-1; 10 bases match TRBD1. From germline, CDR1 is MNHEY and CDR2 SMNVEV (reference sequence). V lost 4 bases and J lost 2; bases outside the gene matches: 2. This CDR3 comprises 15 residues. As DNA, the CDR3 is TGTGCCAGCAGTTCTGGGACAGGGGCCTACAATGAGCAGTTCTTC. This sequence encodes CASSSGTGAYNEQFF.

The sample holds many counts of this clonotype. The genes are TRBV2 and TRBJ1-2; possibly TRBD1 for D (5 bases). The V end lost 6 bases, the J end lost 3 bases, and 11 bases lay between the germline ends. The CDR3 contains 13 residues. Germline CDR1 reads SNHLY; CDR2 reads FYNNEI. CDR3 bases: TGTGCCAGCAGCCCAGGGCCACACTATGGCTACACCTTC. Its translation is CASSPGPHYGYTF.

This clonotype came up a few times. The chain has TRBV11-2 and TRBJ2-5, with D perhaps matching TRBD1 or TRBD2 (5 bases each). Per germline, CDR1 SGHAT and CDR2 FQNNGV. Deletions cut 4 bases from V and 5 bases from J, with 17 bases between. This CDR3 is 15 amino acids long. CDR3 DNA sequence: TGTGCCAGCAGCTCTAGCCGGGCCTGGGGGGAGACCCAGTACTTC. Its protein product is CASSSSRAWGETQYF.

This chain connects TRBV5-4 to TRBJ1-6, with D possibly matching TRBD1 (5 bases). CDR3 length: 13 amino acids. V lost 4 bases, J lost 6 bases, and 8 bases lay in between. CDR1 is SGHNT and CDR2 is YYREEE in the germline V gene (reference sequence). CDR3 loop: CASSAGLNSPLHF. The CDR3 DNA sequence: TGTGCCAGCAGCGCGGGACTTAATTCACCCCTCCACTTT.